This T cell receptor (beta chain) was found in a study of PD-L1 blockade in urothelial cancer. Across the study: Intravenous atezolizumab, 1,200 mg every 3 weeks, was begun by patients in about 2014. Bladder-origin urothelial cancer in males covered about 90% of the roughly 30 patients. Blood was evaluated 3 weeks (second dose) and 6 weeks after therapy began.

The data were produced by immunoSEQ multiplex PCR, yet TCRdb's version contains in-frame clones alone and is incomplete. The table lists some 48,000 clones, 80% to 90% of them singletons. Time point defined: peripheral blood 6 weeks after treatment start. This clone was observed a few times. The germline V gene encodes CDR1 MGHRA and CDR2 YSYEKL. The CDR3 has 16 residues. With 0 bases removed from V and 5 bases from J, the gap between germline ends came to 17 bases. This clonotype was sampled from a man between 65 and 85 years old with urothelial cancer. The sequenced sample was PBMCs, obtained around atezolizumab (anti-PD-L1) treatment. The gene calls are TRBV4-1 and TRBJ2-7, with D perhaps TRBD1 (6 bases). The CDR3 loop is CASSQDAAARGDEQYF. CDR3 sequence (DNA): TGCGCCAGCAGCCAAGATGCAGCGGCCAGGGGCGACGAGCAGTACTTC.